This T cell receptor beta chain was recorded in a study of T cell repertoires in cytomegalovirus infection. As for the study in general: Through public TCR beta signatures, both CMV infection and matching HLA type were indicated.

TCRdb reanalysed the reads using MiXCR and keeps one entry per CDR3 protein. The data show a few hundred thousand distinct CDR3 sequences, roughly a third seen once. About this clonotype: The antigen remains undetermined.

Findings and limits, study-wide: Identification of carriers of CMV plus the relevant HLA was performed using cumulative public TCR beta family frequency. What dominated the ex vivo response were HLA-C-restricted CMV-specific TCR beta clonotypes.

The sequenced sample was cultured PBMCs, obtained from culture after CMV antigen stimulation. This sequence was found in a human donor in good health (CMV status not recorded). Some clones in this sample may be carry-over from other donors' samples.

The CDR3 spells CASSGQARDRVFAGELFF. The CDR3 nucleotides are TGTGCCAGCAGTGGACAGGCCCGGGACAGGGTCTTCGCCGGGGAGCTGTTTTTT. The chain has TRBV25-1 and TRBJ2-2; 9 nucleotides agree with TRBD1. Losses at the gene ends were 4 bases for V and 6 bases for J; bases not matched to a gene: 15. CDR3 length equals 18 residues. CDR1 is MGHDK and CDR2 is SYGVNS in the germline V gene.